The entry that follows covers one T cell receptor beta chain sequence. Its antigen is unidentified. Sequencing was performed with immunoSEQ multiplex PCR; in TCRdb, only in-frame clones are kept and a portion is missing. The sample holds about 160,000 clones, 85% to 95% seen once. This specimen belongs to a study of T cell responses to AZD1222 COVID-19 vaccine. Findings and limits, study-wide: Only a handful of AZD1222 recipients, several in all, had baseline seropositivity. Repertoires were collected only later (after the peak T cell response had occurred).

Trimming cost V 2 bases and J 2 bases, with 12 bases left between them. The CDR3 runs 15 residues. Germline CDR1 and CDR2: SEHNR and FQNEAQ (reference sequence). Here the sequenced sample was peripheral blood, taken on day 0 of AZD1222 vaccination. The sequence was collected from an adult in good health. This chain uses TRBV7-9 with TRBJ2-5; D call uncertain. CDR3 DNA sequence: TGTGCCAGCAGCTTATTTGGCAGGCGGCAAGAGACCCAGTACTTC. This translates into CASSLFGRRQETQYF.